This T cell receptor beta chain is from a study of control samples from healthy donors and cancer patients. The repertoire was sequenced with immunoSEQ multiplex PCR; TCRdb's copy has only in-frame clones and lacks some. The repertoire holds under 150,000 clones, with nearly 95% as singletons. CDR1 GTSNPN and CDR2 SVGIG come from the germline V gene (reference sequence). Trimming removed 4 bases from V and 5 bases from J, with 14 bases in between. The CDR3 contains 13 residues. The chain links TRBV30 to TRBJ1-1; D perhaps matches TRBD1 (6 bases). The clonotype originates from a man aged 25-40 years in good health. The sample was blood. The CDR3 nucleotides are TGTGCCTGGACCTCTGGAGGGGGTACTGAAGCTTTCTTT. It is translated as CAWTSGGGTEAFF.